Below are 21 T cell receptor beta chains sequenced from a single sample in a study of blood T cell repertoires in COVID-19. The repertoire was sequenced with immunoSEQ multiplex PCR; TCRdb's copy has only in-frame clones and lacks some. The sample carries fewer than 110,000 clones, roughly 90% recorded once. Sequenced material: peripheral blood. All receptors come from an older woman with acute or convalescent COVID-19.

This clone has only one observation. CDR3 region: CAISVQGDEKLFF. CDR3 DNA sequence: TGTGCCATCAGTGTACAGGGGGACGAAAAACTGTTTTTT. This chain joins TRBV10-3 and TRBJ1-4; 8 bases line up with TRBD1. The CDR3 sequence is 13 residues long. The ends lost 4 bases at V and 8 bases at J; junction bases unmatched: 3. Germline lookup yields CDR1 ENHRY and CDR2 SYGVKD.

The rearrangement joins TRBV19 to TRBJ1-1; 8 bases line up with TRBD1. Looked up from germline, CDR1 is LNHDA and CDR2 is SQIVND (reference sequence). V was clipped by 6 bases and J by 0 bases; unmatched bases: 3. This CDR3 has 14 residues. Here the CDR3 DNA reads TGTGCCAGTAGCAAGACAGGGGTGAACACTGAAGCTTTCTTT. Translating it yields CASSKTGVNTEAFF. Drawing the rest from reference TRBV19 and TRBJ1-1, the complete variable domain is DGGITQSPKYLFRKEGQNVTLSCEQNLNHDAMYWYRQDPGQGLRLIYYSQIVNDFQKGDIAEGYSVSREKKESFPLTVTSAQKNPTAFYLCASSKTGVNTEAFFGQGTRLTVV.

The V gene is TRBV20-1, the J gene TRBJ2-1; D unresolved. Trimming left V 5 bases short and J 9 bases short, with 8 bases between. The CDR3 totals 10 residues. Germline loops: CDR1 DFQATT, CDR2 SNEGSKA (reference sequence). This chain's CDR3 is CSAHSVEQFF. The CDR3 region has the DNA TGCAGTGCTCATAGTGTTGAGCAGTTCTTC.

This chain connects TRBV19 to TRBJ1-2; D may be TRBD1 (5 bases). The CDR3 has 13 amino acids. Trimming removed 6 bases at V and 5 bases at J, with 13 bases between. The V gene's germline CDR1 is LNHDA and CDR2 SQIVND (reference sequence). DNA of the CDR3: TGTGCCAGTAGGTGCTCAGGGCATTATGGCTACACCTTC. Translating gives CASRCSGHYGYTF.

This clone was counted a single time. CDR3 sequence: CASSLRTGNSGANVLTF. For the CDR3, the DNA is TGTGCCAGCAGCCTCAGGACAGGGAACTCTGGGGCCAACGTCCTGACTTTC. This rearrangement joins TRBV5-4 to TRBJ2-6, with 8 bases fitting TRBD1. The V gene end was trimmed by 4 bases and the J gene end by 0 bases; junction bases not matched to a gene: 6. The CDR3 runs to 17 residues. CDR1 and CDR2 from the germline V gene are SGHNT and YYREEE (reference sequence).

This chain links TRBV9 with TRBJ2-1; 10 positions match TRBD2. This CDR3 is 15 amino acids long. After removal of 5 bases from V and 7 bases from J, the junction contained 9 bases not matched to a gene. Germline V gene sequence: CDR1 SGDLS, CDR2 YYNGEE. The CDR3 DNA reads TGTGCCAGCAGTATCAGCGGGAGGGGGATGAATGAGCAGTTCTTC. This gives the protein CASSISGRGMNEQFF.

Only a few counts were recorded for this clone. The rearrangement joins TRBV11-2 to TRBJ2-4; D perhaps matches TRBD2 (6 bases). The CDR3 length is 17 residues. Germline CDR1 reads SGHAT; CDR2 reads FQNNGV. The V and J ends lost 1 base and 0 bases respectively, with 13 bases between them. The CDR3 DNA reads TGTGCCAGCAGCTTAGGAGGTAGCGGACTAGCCAAAAACATTCAGTACTTC. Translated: CASSLGGSGLAKNIQYF.

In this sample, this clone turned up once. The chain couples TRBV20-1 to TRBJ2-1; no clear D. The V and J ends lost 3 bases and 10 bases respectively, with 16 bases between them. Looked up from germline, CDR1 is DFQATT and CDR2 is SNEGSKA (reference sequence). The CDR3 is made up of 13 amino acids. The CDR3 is CSASPDSRGEQFF. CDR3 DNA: TGCAGTGCTAGTCCCGACTCCCGAGGCGAGCAGTTCTTC.

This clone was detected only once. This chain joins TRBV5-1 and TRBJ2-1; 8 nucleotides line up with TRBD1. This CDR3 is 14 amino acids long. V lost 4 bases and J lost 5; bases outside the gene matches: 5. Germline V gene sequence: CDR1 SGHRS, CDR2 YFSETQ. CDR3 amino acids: CASSAGQENNEQFF. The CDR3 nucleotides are TGCGCCAGCAGCGCGGGACAGGAGAACAATGAGCAGTTCTTC.

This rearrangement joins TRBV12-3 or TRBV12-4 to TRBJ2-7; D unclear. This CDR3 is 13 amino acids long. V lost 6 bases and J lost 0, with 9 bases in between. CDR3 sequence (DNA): TGTGCCAGCAGGGTGACTGGCTCCTACGAGCAGTACGTC. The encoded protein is CASRVTGSYEQYV.

The CDR3 is CASSPDRDEQYF. The CDR3 region has the DNA TGTGCCAGCAGTCCGGACAGGGACGAGCAGTACTTC. The rearrangement uses TRBV27 and TRBJ2-7; 8 bases line up with TRBD1. This CDR3 comprises 12 residues. From germline, CDR1 is MNHEY and CDR2 SMNVEV (reference sequence). V lost 5 bases and J lost 5; bases outside the gene matches: 2.

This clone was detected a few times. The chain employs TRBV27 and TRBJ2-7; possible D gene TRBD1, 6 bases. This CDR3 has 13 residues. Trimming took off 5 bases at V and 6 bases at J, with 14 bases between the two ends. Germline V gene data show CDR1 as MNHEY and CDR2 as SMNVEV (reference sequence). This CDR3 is CASSNRVGLEQYF. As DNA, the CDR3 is TGTGCCAGCAGTAACAGGGTCGGCCTCGAGCAGTACTTC.

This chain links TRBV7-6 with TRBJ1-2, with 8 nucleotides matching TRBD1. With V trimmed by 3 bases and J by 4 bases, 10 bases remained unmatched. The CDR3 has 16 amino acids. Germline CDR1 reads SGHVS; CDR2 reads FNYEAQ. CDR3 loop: CASSLGQASGGYGYTF. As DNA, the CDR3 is TGTGCCAGCAGCTTGGGACAGGCGTCGGGGGGCTATGGCTACACCTTC.

CDR3 amino acids: CASSEGGADQETQYF. The CDR3 DNA follows: TGCGCCAGCAGTGAGGGCGGGGCCGATCAAGAGACCCAGTACTTC. The rearrangement joins TRBV10-2 to TRBJ2-5; maybe TRBD2 (6 bases). The CDR3 contains 15 residues. Germline V gene sequence: CDR1 WSHSY, CDR2 SAAADI. Trimming stripped 2 bases from V and 2 bases from J, with 12 bases between.

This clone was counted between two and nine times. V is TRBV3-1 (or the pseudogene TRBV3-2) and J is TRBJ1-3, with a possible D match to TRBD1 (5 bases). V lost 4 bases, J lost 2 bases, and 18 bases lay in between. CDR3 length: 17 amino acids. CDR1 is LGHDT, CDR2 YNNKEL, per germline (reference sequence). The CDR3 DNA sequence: TGTGCCAGCAGCCTCCAATCAGGGTCCATGGCTGGAAACACCATATATTTT. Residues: CASSLQSGSMAGNTIYF.

CDR3 residues: CASSLGRLYSNQPQHF. In nucleotides, the CDR3 is TGTGCCAGCAGTTTGGGCAGGCTCTATAGCAATCAGCCCCAGCATTTT. The chain carries TRBV28 and TRBJ1-5; D is uncertain. The ends were cut back, 3 bases at V and 0 bases at J, with 12 bases in the middle. Looked up from germline, CDR1 is MDHEN and CDR2 is SYDVKM. The CDR3 is 16 amino acids.

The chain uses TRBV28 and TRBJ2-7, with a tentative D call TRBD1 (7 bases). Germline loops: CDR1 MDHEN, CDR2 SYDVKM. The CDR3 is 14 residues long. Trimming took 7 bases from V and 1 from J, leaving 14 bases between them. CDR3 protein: CASIPAGQSYEQYF. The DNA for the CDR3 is TGTGCCAGCATCCCCGCGGGACAGTCCTACGAGCAGTACTTC.

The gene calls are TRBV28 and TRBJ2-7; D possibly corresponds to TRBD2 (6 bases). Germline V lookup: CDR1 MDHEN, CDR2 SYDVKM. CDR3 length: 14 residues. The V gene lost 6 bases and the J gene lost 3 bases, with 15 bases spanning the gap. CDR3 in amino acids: CASRFGQGLYEQYF. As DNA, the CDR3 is TGTGCCAGCAGATTCGGTCAGGGACTCTACGAGCAGTACTTC.

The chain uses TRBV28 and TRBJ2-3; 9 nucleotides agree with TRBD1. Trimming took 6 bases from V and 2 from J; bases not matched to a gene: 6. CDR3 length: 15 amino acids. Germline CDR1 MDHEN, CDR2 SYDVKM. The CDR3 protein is CASSPRDRVTDTQYF. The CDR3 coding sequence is TGTGCCAGCAGCCCCCGGGACAGGGTCACAGATACGCAGTATTTT.

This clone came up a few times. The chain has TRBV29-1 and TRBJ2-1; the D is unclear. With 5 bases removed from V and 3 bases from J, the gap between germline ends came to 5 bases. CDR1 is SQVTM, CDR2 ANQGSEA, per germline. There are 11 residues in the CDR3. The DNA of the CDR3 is TGCAGCGTTCACAACTACAATGAGCAGTTCTTC. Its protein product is CSVHNYNEQFF.

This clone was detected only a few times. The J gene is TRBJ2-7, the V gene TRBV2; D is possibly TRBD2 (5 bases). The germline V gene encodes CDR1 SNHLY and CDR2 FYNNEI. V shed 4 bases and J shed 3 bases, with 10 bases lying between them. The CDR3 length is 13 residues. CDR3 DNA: TGTGCCAGCAGTGCGGGCGCGGGCTACGAGCAGTACGTC. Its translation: CASSAGAGYEQYV.